The rows below give T cell receptor beta chains drawn from one sample of a study of blood T cell repertoires in COVID-19. Assay used: immunoSEQ multiplex PCR; TCRdb lists only in-frame clones, some missing. The profile covers under 300,000 clones, with approximately 80% appearing a single time and 3% to 4% taken by the ten largest. Sequenced material: peripheral blood. These receptors came from a woman in her 40s with active or convalescent COVID-19. The CDR3 runs from the conserved cysteine through the conserved F or W. A D gene is named only where the DNA matches it firmly.

j_gene | d_gene | v_gene | CDR3aa | CDR3nt
TRBJ1-1 | NA | TRBV28 | CASNASWGGRRTEAFF | TGTGCCAGCAACGCTTCCTGGGGGGGGCGTCGCACTGAAGCTTTCTTT
TRBJ2-7 | TRBD1 | TRBV11-2 | CASSGLTGAIYEQYF | TGTGCCAGCAGCGGGCTGACAGGGGCGATCTACGAGCAGTACTTC
TRBJ1-4 | TRBD1 | TRBV2 | CASRSQGGNEKLFF | TGTGCCAGCAGATCACAGGGGGGTAATGAAAAACTGTTTTTT
TRBJ1-4 | NA | TRBV19 | CASRMGWATGSNEKLFF | TGTGCCAGTAGGATGGGATGGGCTACAGGGTCTAATGAAAAACTGTTTTTT
TRBJ1-1 | TRBD1 | TRBV7-6 | CASSLGSTGETEAFF | TGTGCCAGCAGCTTAGGGTCTACAGGGGAAACTGAAGCTTTCTTT
TRBJ1-6 | NA | TRBV5-4 | CASSLTQERSPLHF | TGTGCCAGCAGCCTGACCCAGGAACGCTCACCCCTCCACTTT
TRBJ1-5 | NA | TRBV4-1 | CASSQRSGVDNQPQHF | TGCGCCAGCAGCCAAAGGTCAGGGGTCGACAATCAGCCCCAGCATTTT
TRBJ1-6 | TRBD1 | TRBV5-1 | CASSLARGLSPLHF | TGCGCCAGCAGCTTGGCCAGGGGGCTTTCACCCCTCCACTTT
TRBJ1-1 | NA | TRBV7-9 | CASSKTAENTEAFF | TGTGCCAGCTCCAAGACAGCCGAGAACACTGAAGCTTTCTTT
TRBJ1-5 | TRBD1 | TRBV6-5 | CASRPTDRGFQPQHF | TGTGCCAGCAGGCCCACCGACAGGGGGTTTCAGCCCCAGCATTTT
TRBJ1-6 | NA | TRBV5-1 | CASSLGGSSYNSPLHF | TGCGCCAGCAGCTTGGGAGGGAGCTCCTATAATTCACCCCTCCACTTT